This is a list of T cell receptor beta chains from one sample in a study of Graves' ophthalmopathy and Graves' hyperthyroidism. MiXCR was run by TCRdb on the multiplex PCR reads, yielding one entry per CDR3 protein. The table lists over 450,000 distinct CDR3 sequences, approximately 14% of them singletons, with around 9.8% in the top ten. Sequenced: blood. The receptors shown here come from a woman in her 30s with Graves' ophthalmopathy. Both conserved end residues are part of each CDR3. D genes are given only for firm matches. Clone size is stated in some rows and not others, as once, few, many or a class when expanded.

d_call	j_call	clone_size	v_call	cdr3_aa	cdr3_nt
TRBD1	TRBJ2-1	.	TRBV4-1	CASSQSGTGGLYEQFF	TGCGCCAGCAGCCAATCCGGGACAGGGGGTTTGTATGAGCAGTTCTTC
TRBD1	TRBJ2-7	many	TRBV29-1	CSVPRQGNRYEQYF	TGCAGCGTGCCAAGACAGGGAAACCGCTACGAGCAGTACTTC
.	TRBJ2-7	.	TRBV6-2/TRBV6-3	CASSYEADSYEQYF	TGTGCCAGCAGTTACGAAGCGGACAGTTACGAGCAGTACTTC
.	TRBJ2-2	many	TRBV7-6	CASSLGATGELFF	TGTGCCAGCAGCCTCGGGGCGACCGGGGAGCTGTTTTTT
.	TRBJ2-3	few	TRBV12-3/TRBV12-4	CASSRTLTDTQYF	TGTGCCAGCAGTCGGACGCTCACAGATACGCAGTATTTT
TRBD1	TRBJ1-5	many	TRBV6-2/TRBV6-3	CASSYPGGSNQPQHF	TGTGCCAGCAGTTACCCAGGGGGGAGCAATCAGCCCCAGCATTTT
TRBD1	TRBJ2-2	few	TRBV24-1	CATSDLPRGLGELFF	TGTGCCACCAGTGATTTGCCCAGGGGGCTCGGGGAGCTGTTTTTT
TRBD2	TRBJ2-7	.	TRBV5-1	CASSQPGLGYEQYF	TGCGCCAGCAGCCAACCGGGACTAGGGTACGAGCAGTACTTC
.	TRBJ1-5	many	TRBV12-3/TRBV12-4	CASRKGTQPQHF	TGTGCCAGCAGGAAAGGGACTCAGCCCCAGCATTTT
.	TRBJ2-7	many	TRBV2	CASSQRGGAPDEQYF	TGTGCCAGCAGCCAAAGGGGGGGAGCCCCCGACGAGCAGTACTTC
.	TRBJ2-7	many	TRBV6-5	CATRPTSYEQYF	TGTGCCACTAGACCGACTTCCTACGAGCAGTACTTC
.	TRBJ2-5	.	TRBV6-5	CASSLGGLARTQYF	TGTGCCAGCAGTTTGGGGGGCCTCGCGAGGACCCAGTACTTC
.	TRBJ1-5	many	TRBV10-3	CASRDRGPIQPQHF	TGTGCCTCCCGGGACCGTGGTCCGATTCAGCCCCAGCATTTT
.	TRBJ2-7	many	TRBV27	CASRYSDEQYF	TGTGCCAGCAGATATAGTGACGAGCAGTACTTC